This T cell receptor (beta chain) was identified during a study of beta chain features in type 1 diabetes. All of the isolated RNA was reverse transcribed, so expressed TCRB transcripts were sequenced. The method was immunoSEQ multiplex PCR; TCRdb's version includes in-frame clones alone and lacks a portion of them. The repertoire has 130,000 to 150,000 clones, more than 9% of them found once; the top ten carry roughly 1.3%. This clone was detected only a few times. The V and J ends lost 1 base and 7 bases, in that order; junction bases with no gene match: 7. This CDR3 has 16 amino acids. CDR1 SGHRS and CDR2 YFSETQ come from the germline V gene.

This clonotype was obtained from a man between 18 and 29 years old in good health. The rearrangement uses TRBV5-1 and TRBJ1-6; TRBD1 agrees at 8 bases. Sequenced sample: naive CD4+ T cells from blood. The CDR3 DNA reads TGCGCCAGCAGCTTGCTTGTGACAGGGGCCAATTCACCCCTCCACTTT. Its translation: CASSLLVTGANSPLHF. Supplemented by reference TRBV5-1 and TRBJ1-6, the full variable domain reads KAGVTQTPRYLIKTRGQQVTLSCSPISGHRSVSWYQQTPGQGLQFLFEYFSETQRNKGNFPGRFSGRQFSNSRSEMNVSTLELGDSALYLCASSLLVTGANSPLHFGNGTRLTVT.